Here is one T cell receptor (beta chain) with its context. This specimen comes from a study of blood T cell repertoires in COVID-19. Study-wide context: Acute and convalescent COVID-19 samples came from the United States, Italy and Spain. Sample material is recorded as cDNA or gDNA derived from T cells, B-cell-depleted T cells, or PBMCs.

Produced via immunoSEQ multiplex PCR; TCRdb's table is partial and in-frame only. The table shows some 170,000 clones, with approximately 88% occurring only once. The CDR3 extends over 16 amino acids. V trimming: 4 bases; J trimming: 3 bases; junction bases outside the gene matches: 6. Germline lookup yields CDR1 SNHLY and CDR2 FYNNEI. Specimen: peripheral blood. The chain recombines TRBV2 with TRBJ2-1; 10 bases are shared with TRBD2. The receptor's source is a woman aged 45-60 years with acute or convalescent COVID-19. The CDR3: CASSGGLAESYNEQFF. In nucleotides, the CDR3 is TGTGCCAGCAGTGGTGGACTAGCGGAGAGCTACAATGAGCAGTTCTTC.